One T cell receptor (beta chain) is described in this entry. Antigen unknown. Measured with immunoSEQ multiplex PCR; TCRdb has only the in-frame clones, and not every one. The sample contains about 14,000 clones, about three quarters of which appear only once. This record belongs to a study of OX40 agonist ivuxolimab in advanced cancers. Study results and caveats: Clonal expansion was seen in CD4+ and CD8+ blood T cells by week 6 at 0.1 to 3.0 mg/kg. Among the lowest peripheral clonal expansion occurred in 0.1-3.0 mg/kg partial responders.

The CDR3 sequence is 11 residues long. The V end lost 5 bases, the J end lost 5 bases, and 7 bases lay between the germline ends. The germline gives CDR1 MNHEY, CDR2 SVGAGI. The material was CD4+ or CD8+ T cells sorted from blood, obtained in a trial of the OX40 agonist ivuxolimab. The receptor was derived from an adult with an advanced solid tumor such as melanoma, head and neck, liver or kidney cancer. The chain recombines TRBV6-5 with TRBJ2-7; D call uncertain. The CDR3: CASSMPHEQYF. Here the CDR3 DNA reads TGTGCCAGCAGTATGCCGCACGAGCAGTACTTC.